Listed here are 4 T cell receptor beta chains from one sample, sequenced in a study of cytomegalovirus exposure and HLA in healthy donors. This PCR relied on a set of 60 Vbeta primers and 13 Jbeta primers. The table came from immunoSEQ multiplex PCR; TCRdb's copy has only in-frame clones and leaves some out. The table lists over 150,000 clones, approximately 62% of them singletons. The sequencing sample was made of PBMCs. These receptors came from a middle-aged man in good health and CMV-seronegative.

The chain employs TRBV19 and TRBJ1-5; D is ambiguous. The CDR3 loop spans 13 amino acids. CDR1 and CDR2 (germline): LNHDA, SQIVND (reference sequence). The V end was cut by 0 bases, the J end by 5 bases, with 5 bases between. The CDR3 DNA sequence: TGTGCCAGTAGTATAGATCGTGATCAGCCCCAGCATTTT. Translating gives CASSIDRDQPQHF.

This clone was counted once. This chain joins TRBV7-9 and TRBJ2-7; the match to TRBD1 covers 7 bases. The CDR3 extends over 14 amino acids. Germline CDR1 reads SEHNR; CDR2 reads FQNEAQ (reference sequence). V shed 1 base and J 2 bases; nucleotides not matched to a gene: 2. The CDR3 loop is CASSLGGGPYEQYF. The CDR3, as DNA: TGTGCCAGCAGCTTAGGAGGGGGCCCCTACGAGCAGTACTTC.

The V gene is TRBV7-9, the J gene TRBJ1-1; 11 positions match TRBD1. CDR1 is SEHNR, CDR2 FQNEAQ, per germline (reference sequence). V gave up 5 bases and J gave up 1 base; unmatched junction bases: 9. CDR3 length: 17 residues. The CDR3 nucleotides are TGTGCCAGCAGCCCAACCCGGGACAGGGGGGAGAACACTGAAGCTTTCTTT. It codes for CASSPTRDRGENTEAFF.

The chain combines TRBV7-2 with TRBJ1-2; TRBD1 matches 11 bases. The length of the CDR3 is 16 residues. The V gene's germline CDR1 is SGHTA and CDR2 FQGNSA. V shed 4 bases, J shed 2 bases, and the junction held 6 bases outside the gene matches. This CDR3 reads CASSSGGQGVNYGYTF. The CDR3 coding sequence is TGTGCCAGCAGCTCAGGGGGACAGGGGGTCAACTATGGCTACACCTTC.